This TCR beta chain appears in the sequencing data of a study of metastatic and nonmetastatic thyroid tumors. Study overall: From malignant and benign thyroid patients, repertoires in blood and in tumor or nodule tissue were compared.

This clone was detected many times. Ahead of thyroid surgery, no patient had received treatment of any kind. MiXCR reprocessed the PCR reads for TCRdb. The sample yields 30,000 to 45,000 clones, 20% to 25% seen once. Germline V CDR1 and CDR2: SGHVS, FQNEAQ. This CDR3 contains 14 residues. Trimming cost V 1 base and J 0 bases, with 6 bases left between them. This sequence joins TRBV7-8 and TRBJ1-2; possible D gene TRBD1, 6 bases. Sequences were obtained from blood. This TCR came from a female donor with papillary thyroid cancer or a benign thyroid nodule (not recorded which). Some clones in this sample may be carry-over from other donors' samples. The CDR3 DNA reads TGTGCCAGCAGCTTAGGGACAGCTAACTATGGCTACACCTTC. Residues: CASSLGTANYGYTF. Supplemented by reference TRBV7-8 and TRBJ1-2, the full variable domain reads GAGVSQSPRYKVAKRGQDVALRCDPISGHVSLFWYQQALGQGPEFLTYFQNEAQLDKSGLPSDRFFAERPEGSVSTLKIQRTQQEDSAVYLCASSLGTANYGYTFGSGTRLTVV.